The 27 T cell receptor beta chains in this list originate from one sample, sequenced in a study of T cell changes during pregnancy in multiple sclerosis. Profiling relied on immunoSEQ multiplex PCR, and the TCRdb table lists in-frame clones only, not all of them. The table includes approximately 41,000 clones, 90% to 95% detected once. The sample here was CD8+ T cells from peripheral blood mononuclear cells, taken in the third trimester of pregnancy. These receptors came from a female donor with multiple sclerosis, enrolled in a pregnancy study.

The V and J genes are TRBV4-3 and TRBJ1-1, with TRBD1 identical over 7 bases. The CDR3 totals 17 residues. Germline CDR1 and CDR2: LGHNA and YSLEER. Germline trimming cut 1 base from V and 0 bases from J; bases unmatched to any gene: 8. The chain's CDR3 is CASSQVTGTAMNTEAFF. The DNA for the CDR3 is TGCGCCAGCAGCCAAGTAACCGGGACAGCTATGAACACTGAAGCTTTCTTT.

This clone was seen only once. This sequence joins TRBV7-9 and TRBJ2-7; 14 positions agree with TRBD2. The V and J ends lost 5 bases and 1 base, in that order; junction bases with no gene match: 4. The CDR3 loop spans 16 amino acids. Germline V lookup: CDR1 SEHNR, CDR2 FQNEAQ (reference sequence). The CDR3 loop reads CASSPRTSGRSYEQYF. DNA of the CDR3: TGTGCCAGCAGCCCCAGGACTAGCGGGAGGTCCTACGAGCAGTACTTC. The variable domain in full, with the rest retrieved from reference TRBV7-9 and TRBJ2-7, is DTGVSQNPRHKITKRGQNVTFRCDPISEHNRLYWYRQTLGQGPEFLTYFQNEAQLEKSRLLSDRFSAERPKGSFSTLEIQRTEQGDSAMYLCASSPRTSGRSYEQYFGPGTRLTVT.

V is TRBV28 and J is TRBJ2-1; TRBD2 agrees at 8 bases. The CDR3 sequence is 19 residues long. The germline CDR1 and CDR2 sequences are MDHEN and SYDVKM. The V and J ends lost 2 bases and 0 bases, in that order; junction bases with no gene match: 12. The CDR3: CASSLRGAGGPSSYNEQFF. Here the CDR3 DNA reads TGTGCCAGCAGTTTAAGGGGCGCGGGAGGCCCGAGCTCCTACAATGAGCAGTTCTTC.

The rearrangement uses TRBV2 and TRBJ2-7; 7 positions agree with TRBD1. Per germline, CDR1 SNHLY and CDR2 FYNNEI. CDR3 length equals 15 residues. The ends lost 6 bases at V and 5 bases at J; junction bases unmatched: 13. CDR3 in amino acids: CASSLTGRSSHEQYF. The CDR3 DNA is TGTGCCAGCAGCCTGACAGGGCGCTCATCCCACGAGCAGTACTTC. The full variable domain, in which reference TRBV2 and TRBJ2-7 provide the parts outside the CDR3, is EPEVTQTPSHQVTQMGQEVILRCVPISNHLYFYWYRQILGQKVEFLVSFYNNEISEKSEIFDDQFSVERPDGSNFTLKIRSTKLEDSAMYFCASSLTGRSSHEQYFGPGTRLTVT.

This sequence joins TRBV7-6 and TRBJ2-1; 13 bases align to TRBD2. Germline CDR1 and CDR2: SGHVS and FNYEAQ. V was pared by 5 bases and J by 7 bases, with 5 bases of the junction left unmatched. The CDR3 runs to 15 residues. The CDR3: CASSPGLAGVNEQFF. The CDR3 DNA reads as TGTGCCAGCAGCCCCGGACTAGCGGGAGTGAATGAGCAGTTCTTC.

The CDR3: CASTNYRDQETQYF. As DNA, the CDR3 is TGTGCCAGCACCAACTACAGGGACCAAGAGACCCAGTACTTC. This sequence joins TRBV7-9 and TRBJ2-5; D possibly corresponds to TRBD1 (6 bases). Germline loops: CDR1 SEHNR, CDR2 FQNEAQ (reference sequence). The CDR3 runs to 14 residues. Deletions cut 7 bases from V and 0 bases from J, with 12 bases between.

This clone came up once. CDR3 sequence: CASSLGQGAGEQFF. The CDR3 DNA sequence: TGTGCCAGCAGCTTAGGTCAGGGGGCGGGTGAGCAGTTCTTC. V and J are TRBV13 and TRBJ2-1; the match to TRBD1 covers 8 bases. Germline values: CDR1 PRHDT, CDR2 FYEKMQ (reference sequence). V dropped 0 bases and J dropped 9; count of bases not matched to a gene: 4. The length of the CDR3 is 14 residues.

This clone was seen once. The chain recombines TRBV6-5 with TRBJ2-7; D perhaps matches TRBD2 (5 bases). This CDR3 comprises 14 residues. CDR1 and CDR2 (germline): MNHEY, SVGAGI. Trimming removed 2 bases from V and 2 bases from J, with 10 bases in between. As DNA, the CDR3 is TGTGCCAGCAGTTACCTTGGGGAGACCTACGAGCAGTACTTC. Translated: CASSYLGETYEQYF.

The V call is TRBV27, the J call TRBJ2-5; D might be TRBD2 (6 bases). CDR1 MNHEY and CDR2 SMNVEV come from the germline V gene (reference sequence). The CDR3 is made up of 15 amino acids. With 2 bases removed from V and 4 bases from J, the gap between germline ends came to 14 bases. The CDR3 DNA follows: TGTGCCAGCAGTTTAGCCGGGGGTGAGGGAGAGACCCAGTACTTC. It codes for CASSLAGGEGETQYF.

The chain carries TRBV18 and TRBJ1-2, with 7 bases aligning to TRBD1. This CDR3 is 16 amino acids long. CDR1 and CDR2 from the germline V gene are KGHSH and LQKENI. V dropped 3 bases and J dropped 5; count of bases not matched to a gene: 12. The CDR3 nucleotides are TGTGCCAGCTCACCGTCGACAGGGAGTTACTATTATGGCTACACCTTC. It encodes CASSPSTGSYYYGYTF.

The rearrangement links TRBV4-1 to TRBJ2-1; TRBD2 aligns across 7 bases. V gave up 1 base and J gave up 6 bases; unmatched junction bases: 6. Germline CDR1 MGHRA, CDR2 YSYEKL. This CDR3 comprises 15 residues. CDR3 sequence reads: CASSQVGGSGNEQFF. CDR3 coding DNA: TGCGCCAGCAGCCAAGTAGGCGGGAGTGGCAATGAGCAGTTCTTC.

V is TRBV5-1 and J is TRBJ1-2, with 8 bases lining up with TRBD1. Trimming cost V 4 bases and J 0 bases; bases outside gene matches: 14. Germline V CDR1 and CDR2: SGHRS, YFSETQ. The CDR3 has 18 residues. This CDR3 is CASSGGQGTIPSNYGYTF. CDR3 sequence (DNA): TGCGCCAGCAGCGGAGGACAGGGAACGATCCCCTCTAACTATGGCTACACCTTC.

J is TRBJ2-1 and V is TRBV19; D not resolved. V was pared by 4 bases and J by 7 bases, with 8 bases between. The CDR3 length is 12 residues. Germline values: CDR1 LNHDA, CDR2 SQIVND (reference sequence). For the CDR3, the DNA is TGTGCCAGTAGTACGACTCGGAATGAGCAGTTCTTC. Translated, it gives CASSTTRNEQFF.

The V gene is TRBV27, the J gene TRBJ2-7; 9 positions agree with TRBD2. Trimming took 6 bases from V and 7 from J; bases not matched to a gene: 13. The CDR3 loop spans 15 amino acids. CDR1 MNHEY and CDR2 SMNVEV come from the germline V gene (reference sequence). In nucleotides, the CDR3 is TGTGCCAGCAGCTTAGTGGCGGGAGGGCCTTGGGAGCAGTACTTC. It yields the protein CASSLVAGGPWEQYF.

This sequence joins TRBV5-5 and TRBJ2-4; D is undetermined. Germline V gene sequence: CDR1 SGHKS, CDR2 YYEKEE (reference sequence). There are 19 residues in the CDR3. Trimming pared 2 bases from V and 1 base from J, leaving 22 bases between. CDR3 DNA sequence: TGTGCCAGCAGCTTATATACCCAAGAGCCGCTCCTGGCCAAAAACATTCAGTACTTC. Protein product: CASSLYTQEPLLAKNIQYF.

This chain uses TRBV11-2 with TRBJ2-3; D is possibly TRBD1 (6 bases). The germline gives CDR1 SGHAT, CDR2 FQNNGV. The CDR3 is 19 residues long. With 1 base removed from V and 5 bases from J, the gap between germline ends came to 25 bases. DNA of the CDR3: TGTGCCAGCAGCTTAGTCGGGCCGAGGGCTTGGGGGCTCCGAGATACGCAGTATTTT. This encodes CASSLVGPRAWGLRDTQYF.

The rearrangement uses TRBV7-8 and TRBJ2-1; 8 nucleotides agree with TRBD2. Germline V gene lookup returns CDR1 SGHVS and CDR2 FQNEAQ. The length of the CDR3 is 19 residues. Trimming at V came to 6 bases and at J to 0 bases, leaving 16 bases not matched to a gene. The DNA for the CDR3 is TGTGCCAGCAGTACTCCCGCGGGTAGCGGGACCCCCTCCTACAATGAGCAGTTCTTC. Amino acid sequence: CASSTPAGSGTPSYNEQFF.

The V call is TRBV5-4, the J call TRBJ2-1; possible D gene TRBD2, 6 bases. V lost 4 bases and J 10 bases, leaving 18 bases between the germline ends. The germline CDR1 and CDR2 sequences are SGHNT and YYREEE (reference sequence). This CDR3 contains 14 residues. DNA of the CDR3: TGTGCCAGCAGCAGCCGAGCCGGGGACTGGGAGCAGTTCTTC. The encoded protein is CASSSRAGDWEQFF.

CDR3 bases: TGTGCCAGCAGCTTAGGTGGCGGTGGCTACGAGCAGTACTTC. Protein product: CASSLGGGGYEQYF. V gene TRBV7-3 combines with J gene TRBJ2-7; D is uncertain. Trimming stripped 2 bases from V and 3 bases from J, with 11 bases between. The CDR3 totals 14 residues. The V gene's germline CDR1 is SGHTA and CDR2 FQGTGA.

The chain couples TRBV7-9 to TRBJ2-7; D call uncertain. Germline V CDR1 and CDR2: SEHNR, FQNEAQ (reference sequence). The CDR3 is 14 residues long. The V and J ends lost 5 bases and 5 bases respectively, with 16 bases between them. The CDR3, as DNA: TGTGCCAGCAGCCCACCGGCTGCGGCGGACGAGCAGTACTTC. Translating gives CASSPPAAADEQYF.

The rearrangement joins TRBV19 to TRBJ1-5, with D perhaps matching TRBD1 (5 bases). V lost 3 bases to trimming and J lost 6 bases, with 12 bases between them. This CDR3 comprises 14 residues. Germline V gives CDR1 LNHDA, CDR2 SQIVND (reference sequence). CDR3: CASSIQGWGQPQHF. As DNA, the CDR3 is TGTGCCAGTAGTATTCAGGGTTGGGGTCAGCCCCAGCATTTT. Full variable domain (missing parts from reference TRBV19 and TRBJ1-5): DGGITQSPKYLFRKEGQNVTLSCEQNLNHDAMYWYRQDPGQGLRLIYYSQIVNDFQKGDIAEGYSVSREKKESFPLTVTSAQKNPTAFYLCASSIQGWGQPQHFGDGTRLSIL.

This clone was recorded only once. V and J are TRBV4-1 and TRBJ2-1; 8 nucleotides match TRBD2. The CDR3 spans 16 residues. Trimming removed 4 bases from V and 0 bases from J; junction bases left unmatched: 5. The germline V gene has CDR1 MGHRA and CDR2 YSYEKL. CDR3 sequence (DNA): TGCGCCAGCAGCCCACTCAGCGGGAGCTCCTACAATGAGCAGTTCTTC. This encodes CASSPLSGSSYNEQFF.

The rearrangement uses TRBV6-5 and TRBJ2-7, with 7 bases fitting TRBD1. The CDR3 extends over 15 amino acids. Per the germline V gene, CDR1 is MNHEY and CDR2 is SVGAGI. The ends lost 4 bases at V and 2 bases at J; junction bases unmatched: 8. CDR3 DNA sequence: TGTGCCAGCAGTTCCCGACAGGGAACCACCTACGAGCAGTACTTC. This gives the protein CASSSRQGTTYEQYF.

The rearrangement joins TRBV5-1 to TRBJ1-1; D is possibly TRBD1 (5 bases). V lost 0 bases, J lost 1 base, and 7 bases lay in between. The CDR3 runs to 14 residues. CDR1 and CDR2 from the germline V gene are SGHRS and YFSETQ. DNA for the CDR3: TGCGCCAGCAGCTTGGCACAGGCGAACACTGAAGCTTTCTTT. Protein sequence: CASSLAQANTEAFF.

The V gene is TRBV7-6, the J gene TRBJ1-2; TRBD1 matches at 8 bases. V gave up 5 bases and J gave up 2 bases; unmatched junction bases: 10. Germline V gene sequence: CDR1 SGHVS, CDR2 FNYEAQ. This CDR3 is built from 16 residues. CDR3: CASSPRRTGKNYGYTF. CDR3 bases: TGTGCCAGCAGCCCTAGGAGGACAGGGAAGAACTATGGCTACACCTTC.

The chain combines TRBV7-6 with TRBJ2-1; the match to TRBD2 covers 10 bases. The J segment lost 9 bases and the V segment lost 5 bases, leaving 10 bases of the junction unmatched. CDR1 is SGHVS and CDR2 is FNYEAQ in the germline V gene. CDR3 length: 15 amino acids. The CDR3 coding sequence is TGTGCCAGCAGCCCTCAGCGGGAGGGCCTCGGTGAGCAGTTCTTC. Its protein is CASSPQREGLGEQFF.

This clone occurred a few times. The chain is built from TRBV2 and TRBJ2-7; TRBD2 matches 7 bases. This CDR3 has 14 amino acids. With V trimmed by 3 bases and J by 1 base, 3 bases remained unmatched. The germline V gene has CDR1 SNHLY and CDR2 FYNNEI. The DNA of the CDR3 is TGTGCCAGCAGTGAGGAGCGGGATTCCTACGAGCAGTACTTC. Its protein is CASSEERDSYEQYF.